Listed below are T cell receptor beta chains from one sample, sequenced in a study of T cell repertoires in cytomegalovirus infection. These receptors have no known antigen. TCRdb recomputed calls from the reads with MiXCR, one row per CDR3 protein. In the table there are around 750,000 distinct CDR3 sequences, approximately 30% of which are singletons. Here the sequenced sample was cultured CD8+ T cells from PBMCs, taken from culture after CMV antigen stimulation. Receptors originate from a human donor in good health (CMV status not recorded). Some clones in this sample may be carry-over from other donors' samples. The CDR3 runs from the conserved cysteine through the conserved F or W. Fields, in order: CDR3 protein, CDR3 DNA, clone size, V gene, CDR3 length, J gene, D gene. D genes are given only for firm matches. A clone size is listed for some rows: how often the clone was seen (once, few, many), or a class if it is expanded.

CASKSLGNSYEQYF | TGTGCCAGCAAGTCCCTAGGGAACTCCTACGAGCAGTACTTC | once | TRBV6-5 | 14 | TRBJ2-7 | -
CASSFLAGGLGYNEQFF | TGTGCCAGCAGCTTCCTAGCGGGGGGGCTCGGGTACAATGAGCAGTTCTTC | - | TRBV5-6 | 17 | TRBJ2-1 | TRBD2
CASRSIQGADNYGYTF | TGTGCCAGCAGATCTATCCAGGGGGCGGATAACTATGGCTACACCTTC | few | TRBV7-6 | 16 | TRBJ1-2 | TRBD1
CAIRGTRPHTDTQYF | TGTGCCATCAGGGGAACTAGGCCTCACACAGATACGCAGTATTTT | - | TRBV10-3 | 15 | TRBJ2-3 | -
CASSPPLAIEQFF | TGTGCCAGCAGTCCCCCGTTAGCCATTGAGCAGTTCTTC | few | TRBV27 | 13 | TRBJ2-1 | -
CASSTGGTHEQYF | TGTGCCAGCAGCACAGGGGGAACCCACGAGCAGTACTTC | few | TRBV7-9 | 13 | TRBJ2-7 | TRBD1
CASSLELGFYEQYF | TGTGCCAGCAGCTTAGAACTGGGGTTCTACGAGCAGTACTTC | many | TRBV7-6 | 14 | TRBJ2-7 | -
CASSETSGGAETQYF | TGCGCCAGCAGCGAAACTAGCGGGGGGGCGGAGACCCAGTACTTC | many | TRBV5-1 | 15 | TRBJ2-5 | TRBD2
CASSILPPSNYGYTF | TGTGCCAGTAGTATATTACCCCCCTCTAACTATGGCTACACCTTC | - | TRBV19 | 15 | TRBJ1-2 | -
CASSLGGPDRINEKLFF | TGTGCCAGCAGTTTGGGGGGCCCCGACAGGATTAATGAAAAACTGTTTTTT | - | TRBV27 | 17 | TRBJ1-4 | -
CASSVEVNRLSGNTIYF | TGTGCCAGCAGCGTAGAAGTTAACCGTCTCTCTGGAAACACCATATATTTT | - | TRBV9 | 17 | TRBJ1-3 | -
CASSYSSTGPSEKLFF | TGTGCCAGCAGTTACTCGTCGACAGGGCCTAGTGAAAAACTGTTTTTT | - | TRBV6-5 | 16 | TRBJ1-4 | TRBD1
CASSLNDVYGYTF | TGTGCCAGCAGCTTAAACGACGTTTATGGCTACACCTTC | few | TRBV7-9 | 13 | TRBJ1-2 | -
CASSSEETGEKNYGYTF | TGTGCCAGCAGCTCGGAAGAAACAGGGGAAAAAAACTATGGCTACACCTTC | few | TRBV7-2 | 17 | TRBJ1-2 | TRBD1